This T cell receptor (beta chain) comes out of a study of preoperative IRX-2 immunotherapy in early breast cancer. Noted treatment: preoperative locoregional IRX-2 cytokine immunotherapy. V dropped 8 bases and J dropped 3 bases, with 11 bases sitting between them. In germline, CDR1 is MNHEY, CDR2 SVGAGI. The CDR3 runs 13 residues. TCRdb's copy holds only in-frame clones and misses some; the assay was immunoSEQ multiplex PCR. The sample consists of fewer than 70,000 clones, approximately 93% of them appearing once. Sampling was conducted from a patient treated with IRX-2 immunotherapy. The sequence derives from a human donor with breast cancer. The chain links TRBV6-5 to TRBJ2-1, with D possibly TRBD2 on 5 matching bases. CDR3 protein: CASRPGVYNEQFF. DNA of the CDR3: TGTGCCAGCCGCCCCGGGGTCTACAATGAGCAGTTCTTC.